This T cell receptor beta chain comes out of a study of blood T cell repertoires in COVID-19. Across the study: Sources were T cells, B-cell-depleted T cells, or PBMCs; the material itself was cDNA or gDNA.

Authors' processing steps: Amplified reference gene primers provided the basis for estimating nucleated cell counts. Using immunoSEQ multiplex PCR, the repertoire was profiled, and TCRdb retains in-frame clones only, with some absent. V and J calls and clone size are as listed in that table; D and trimming were resolved from the DNA. The data hold about 400,000 clones, with roughly 87% observed a single time. This CDR3 is built from 17 residues. The germline gives CDR1 KGHSH, CDR2 LQKENI. V was cut by 2 bases and J by 3 bases, with 19 bases left in between. Donors were grouped by their self-reported clinical history.

This TCR was sampled from a woman in her forties with acute COVID-19. The gene calls are TRBV18 and TRBJ1-1, with a tentative D call TRBD1 (6 bases). The sample was PBMCs or T cells enriched from blood (not recorded which). CDR3 amino acids: CASSPVGPGHGDTEAFF. CDR3 sequence (DNA): TGTGCCAGCTCACCAGTGGGGCCGGGACACGGAGACACTGAAGCTTTCTTT. Based on the CDR3 plus reference TRBV18 and TRBJ1-1, the full variable domain is NAGVMQNPRHLVRRRGQEARLRCSPMKGHSHVYWYRQLPEEGLKFMVYLQKENIIDESGMPKERFSAEFPKEGPSILRIQQVVRGDSAAYFCASSPVGPGHGDTEAFFGQGTRLTVV.